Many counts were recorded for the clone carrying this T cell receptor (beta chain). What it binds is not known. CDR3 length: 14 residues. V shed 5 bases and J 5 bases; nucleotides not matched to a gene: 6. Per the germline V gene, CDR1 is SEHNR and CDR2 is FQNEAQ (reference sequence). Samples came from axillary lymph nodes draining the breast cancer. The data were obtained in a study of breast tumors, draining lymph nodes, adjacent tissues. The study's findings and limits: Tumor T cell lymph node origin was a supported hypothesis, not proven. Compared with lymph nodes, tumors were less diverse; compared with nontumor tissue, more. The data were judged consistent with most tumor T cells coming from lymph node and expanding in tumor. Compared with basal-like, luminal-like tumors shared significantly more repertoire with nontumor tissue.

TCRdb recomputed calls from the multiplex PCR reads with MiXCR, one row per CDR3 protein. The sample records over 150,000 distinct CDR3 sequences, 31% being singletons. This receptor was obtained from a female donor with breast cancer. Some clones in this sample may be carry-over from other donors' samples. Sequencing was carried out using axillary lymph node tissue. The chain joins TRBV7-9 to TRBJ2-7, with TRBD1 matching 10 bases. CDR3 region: CASSTGTGAHEQYF. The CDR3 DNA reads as TGTGCCAGCAGCACCGGGACAGGGGCTCACGAGCAGTACTTC. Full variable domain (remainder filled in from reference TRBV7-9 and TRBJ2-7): DTGVSQNPRHKITKRGQNVTFRCDPISEHNRLYWYRQTLGQGPEFLTYFQNEAQLEKSRLLSDRFSAERPKGSFSTLEIQRTEQGDSAMYLCASSTGTGAHEQYFGPGTRLTVT.